These T cell receptor beta chains were read from a single sample in a study of blood T cells in healthy people across ages. A single record per CDR3 protein comes from TCRdb applying MiXCR to the 5' RACE reads. The table shows some 1.4 million distinct CDR3 sequences, with around 42% occurring only once. Sequencing used blood. All receptors come from a woman younger than 35 in good health. Both conserved end residues are part of each CDR3. Fields, in order: D gene, CDR3 length, J gene, clone size, V gene, CDR3 DNA, CDR3 protein. D genes are given only for firm matches. Rows may omit the clone size; those that give it use once, few, many or a size class.

d_gene: .; len: 15; j_gene: TRBJ2-7; abundance: .; v_gene: TRBV28; CDR3nt: TGTGCCAGCAGTTTTTTACAGTCCCTTACCTACGAGCAGTACTTC; CDR3aa: CASSFLQSLTYEQYF
d_gene: TRBD2; len: 17; j_gene: TRBJ2-1; abundance: few; v_gene: TRBV7-2; CDR3nt: TGTGCCAGCAGCTACGGACTAGCGGGAGCGGGGTACAATGAGCAGTTCTTC; CDR3aa: CASSYGLAGAGYNEQFF
d_gene: .; len: 14; j_gene: TRBJ2-7; abundance: many; v_gene: TRBV7-4; CDR3nt: TGTGCCAGCAGCTTACAACGTTCTTCCTACGAGCAGTACTTC; CDR3aa: CASSLQRSSYEQYF
d_gene: .; len: 14; j_gene: TRBJ2-7; abundance: few; v_gene: TRBV7-7; CDR3nt: TGTGCCAGCAGTCATTCCCGGGACGGATACGAGCAGTACTTC; CDR3aa: CASSHSRDGYEQYF
d_gene: .; len: 21; j_gene: TRBJ1-5; abundance: .; v_gene: TRBV4-1; CDR3nt: TGCGCCAGCAGCCCCCGGAAGGCGCCCGGGCCGATCCCTAGTGGCAATCAGCCCCAGCATTTT; CDR3aa: CASSPRKAPGPIPSGNQPQHF
d_gene: TRBD1; len: 15; j_gene: TRBJ1-2; abundance: .; v_gene: TRBV25-1; CDR3nt: TGTGCCAGCAGTGAACCGGGACAGCCTAACTATGGCTACACCTTC; CDR3aa: CASSEPGQPNYGYTF
d_gene: TRBD2; len: 16; j_gene: TRBJ2-3; abundance: .; v_gene: TRBV5-1; CDR3nt: TGCGCCAGCAGCAGATCAGGACTAGCGGGAGAGGATACGCAGTATTTT; CDR3aa: CASSRSGLAGEDTQYF
d_gene: TRBD1; len: 15; j_gene: TRBJ2-1; abundance: .; v_gene: TRBV19; CDR3nt: TGTGCCACCTACGGAACCGGGACAGGGGTTGATGAGCAGTTCTTC; CDR3aa: CATYGTGTGVDEQFF
d_gene: TRBD2; len: 16; j_gene: TRBJ2-3; abundance: few; v_gene: TRBV7-2; CDR3nt: TGTGCCAGCAGCTTAGGTCCTAGCGGCTACACAGATACGCAGTATTTT; CDR3aa: CASSLGPSGYTDTQYF
d_gene: TRBD1; len: 16; j_gene: TRBJ2-1; abundance: .; v_gene: TRBV11-1; CDR3nt: TGTGCCAGCAGCTTATTAGGGACAGCGAGATACAATGAGCAGTTCTTC; CDR3aa: CASSLLGTARYNEQFF
d_gene: .; len: 13; j_gene: TRBJ2-1; abundance: .; v_gene: TRBV7-2; CDR3nt: TGTGCCAGCAGCGCAGAACAAGAGGGTGAGCAGTTCTTC; CDR3aa: CASSAEQEGEQFF
d_gene: .; len: 15; j_gene: TRBJ1-6; abundance: .; v_gene: TRBV28; CDR3nt: TGTGCCAGCAGTACAGGGACTCACGGGAATTCACCCCTCCACTTT; CDR3aa: CASSTGTHGNSPLHF
d_gene: .; len: 16; j_gene: TRBJ2-4; abundance: .; v_gene: TRBV5-1; CDR3nt: TGCGCCAGCAGCTTGGGAAATCGGGGGGCCCAAAACATTCAGTACTTC; CDR3aa: CASSLGNRGAQNIQYF
d_gene: TRBD1; len: 14; j_gene: TRBJ1-2; abundance: many; v_gene: TRBV15; CDR3nt: TGTGCCACCAGCAGTGGGGGACAGAACTATGGCTACACCTTC; CDR3aa: CATSSGGQNYGYTF
d_gene: .; len: 18; j_gene: TRBJ2-1; abundance: .; v_gene: TRBV14; CDR3nt: TGTGCCAGCAGCCAAGATCGGACGGGGCGATGGGGTTTGAATGAGCAGTTCTTC; CDR3aa: CASSQDRTGRWGLNEQFF
d_gene: .; len: 15; j_gene: TRBJ2-3; abundance: few; v_gene: TRBV7-9; CDR3nt: TGTGCCAGCAGAACCAGGACTTTTACCACAGATACGCAGTATTTT; CDR3aa: CASRTRTFTTDTQYF
d_gene: .; len: 16; j_gene: TRBJ2-5; abundance: .; v_gene: TRBV9; CDR3nt: TGTGCCAGCAGCGTAGAGAAAGGCCCATCCCGCAATGAGCAGTACTTC; CDR3aa: CASSVEKGPSRNEQYF
d_gene: .; len: 14; j_gene: TRBJ1-1; abundance: .; v_gene: TRBV19; CDR3nt: TGTGCCAATAGCCTAAAGGGAGGAGTAGTAGGAGCTTTCTTT; CDR3aa: CANSLKGGVVGAFF
d_gene: .; len: 15; j_gene: TRBJ2-3; abundance: .; v_gene: TRBV6-5; CDR3nt: TGTGCCAGCACCCTACTAGCCACAAGCACAGATACGCAGTATTTT; CDR3aa: CASTLLATSTDTQYF
d_gene: TRBD1; len: 16; j_gene: TRBJ1-1; abundance: .; v_gene: TRBV6-6; CDR3nt: TGTGCCAGCAGTTCCATCGTGGGGACAGGGGTGTCTGGGGCTTTCTTT; CDR3aa: CASSSIVGTGVSGAFF
d_gene: .; len: 15; j_gene: TRBJ2-1; abundance: .; v_gene: TRBV7-9; CDR3nt: TGTGCCAGCAGCAGAACGGGACCGCTGTTGGATGAGCAGTTCTTC; CDR3aa: CASSRTGPLLDEQFF
d_gene: TRBD1; len: 18; j_gene: TRBJ1-5; abundance: .; v_gene: TRBV12-5; CDR3nt: TGTGCTAGTGGTTTGGGGACAGGGGGCCTTTATAGCAATCAGCCCCAGCATTTT; CDR3aa: CASGLGTGGLYSNQPQHF
d_gene: .; len: 17; j_gene: TRBJ2-7; abundance: .; v_gene: TRBV21-1; CDR3nt: TGTGCCAGCAGCAAAAGCTCCCTAGCGGAGGTCTCCTACGAGCAGTACTTC; CDR3aa: CASSKSSLAEVSYEQYF
d_gene: .; len: 14; j_gene: TRBJ2-5; abundance: few; v_gene: TRBV20-1; CDR3nt: TGCAGTGCTAGGACCGTTGGGCTCCAAGAGACCCAGTACTTC; CDR3aa: CSARTVGLQETQYF
d_gene: TRBD1; len: 13; j_gene: TRBJ1-1; abundance: .; v_gene: TRBV6-5; CDR3nt: TGTGCCAGCAGTTCCGGGACAGCGGCTGAAGCTTTCTTT; CDR3aa: CASSSGTAAEAFF
d_gene: .; len: 15; j_gene: TRBJ2-1; abundance: few; v_gene: TRBV5-1; CDR3nt: TGCGCCAGCAGCGTGGAGAGCGTACTCTACAATGAGCAGTTCTTC; CDR3aa: CASSVESVLYNEQFF
d_gene: TRBD2; len: 14; j_gene: TRBJ2-5; abundance: .; v_gene: TRBV6-1; CDR3nt: TGTGCCAGCAAGTATAGCGGGATCCAAGAGACCCAGTACTTC; CDR3aa: CASKYSGIQETQYF
d_gene: TRBD1; len: 17; j_gene: TRBJ1-1; abundance: .; v_gene: TRBV6-6; CDR3nt: TGTGCCAGCAGTTATCCCACAGGGGGCCTCCAGAACACTGAAGCTTTCTTT; CDR3aa: CASSYPTGGLQNTEAFF
d_gene: TRBD2; len: 21; j_gene: TRBJ2-3; abundance: .; v_gene: TRBV20-1; CDR3nt: TGCAGTGCTGAAGGGGGGTTTAGAGCGTCGGTTTCTAGCGGGGGGACAGATACGCAGTATTTT; CDR3aa: CSAEGGFRASVSSGGTDTQYF
d_gene: .; len: 15; j_gene: TRBJ2-5; abundance: .; v_gene: TRBV5-1; CDR3nt: TGCGCCAGCAGCTACCTCACAGGCTCACAAGAGACCCAGTACTTC; CDR3aa: CASSYLTGSQETQYF
d_gene: .; len: 15; j_gene: TRBJ1-4; abundance: .; v_gene: TRBV6-6; CDR3nt: TGTGCCAGCAACGGGATGGGGACAACTAATGAAAAACTGTTTTTT; CDR3aa: CASNGMGTTNEKLFF
d_gene: .; len: 15; j_gene: TRBJ2-4; abundance: many; v_gene: TRBV7-2; CDR3nt: TGTGCCAGCAGCCCCGCGCGTCTAGCCAAAAACATTCAGTACTTC; CDR3aa: CASSPARLAKNIQYF
d_gene: TRBD1; len: 14; j_gene: TRBJ1-1; abundance: .; v_gene: TRBV5-5; CDR3nt: TGTGCCAGCAGCTTAGGCTACAGGGGAACTGAAGCTTTCTTT; CDR3aa: CASSLGYRGTEAFF
d_gene: .; len: 12; j_gene: TRBJ2-7; abundance: .; v_gene: TRBV20-1; CDR3nt: TGCAGTGCTCAGCGCCAGACCTACGAGCAGTACTTC; CDR3aa: CSAQRQTYEQYF
d_gene: .; len: 13; j_gene: TRBJ2-1; abundance: .; v_gene: TRBV29-1; CDR3nt: TGCAGCGTATGGGCTCCCCTCTCCGGTGAGCAGTTCTTC; CDR3aa: CSVWAPLSGEQFF
d_gene: TRBD2; len: 14; j_gene: TRBJ2-1; abundance: few; v_gene: TRBV7-2; CDR3nt: TGTGCCAGAGCCCGGCTAGCGGGAGGGAATGAGCAGTTCTTC; CDR3aa: CARARLAGGNEQFF
d_gene: .; len: 15; j_gene: TRBJ2-1; abundance: .; v_gene: TRBV24-1; CDR3nt: TGTGCCACCAGTCAACCTGACACCAGTGGGAATGAGCAGTTCTTC; CDR3aa: CATSQPDTSGNEQFF
d_gene: .; len: 16; j_gene: TRBJ2-7; abundance: .; v_gene: TRBV20-1; CDR3nt: TGCAGTGCCGCTACTCCTCGACTTACTGGTGCTTACGAGCAGTACTTC; CDR3aa: CSAATPRLTGAYEQYF
d_gene: TRBD2; len: 13; j_gene: TRBJ2-1; abundance: few; v_gene: TRBV7-8; CDR3nt: TGTGCCAGCAGCTTAGGGACTAGCGGGGAAGGGTTCTTC; CDR3aa: CASSLGTSGEGFF
d_gene: .; len: 12; j_gene: TRBJ2-5; abundance: .; v_gene: TRBV5-6; CDR3nt: TGTGCCAGCAGCCAGTTAACCGGGACCCAGTACTTC; CDR3aa: CASSQLTGTQYF
d_gene: .; len: 14; j_gene: TRBJ1-2; abundance: many; v_gene: TRBV9; CDR3nt: TGTGCCAGCAGCGTAGGAACGGAAAACTATGGCTACACCTTC; CDR3aa: CASSVGTENYGYTF
d_gene: TRBD2; len: 15; j_gene: TRBJ2-1; abundance: few; v_gene: TRBV20-1; CDR3nt: TGCAGTGCTAGTCTCGGACTAGCACCGTCGAATGAGCAGTTCTTC; CDR3aa: CSASLGLAPSNEQFF
d_gene: TRBD2; len: 15; j_gene: TRBJ2-1; abundance: .; v_gene: TRBV11-2; CDR3nt: TGTGCCAGCAGCCTCGGACTAGCGGGAGCGGAGACCCAGTTCTTC; CDR3aa: CASSLGLAGAETQFF
d_gene: .; len: 13; j_gene: TRBJ1-4; abundance: .; v_gene: TRBV7-8; CDR3nt: TGTGCCAGCAGCTTAGAGGTGGTTTCAGGACTGTTTTTT; CDR3aa: CASSLEVVSGLFF
d_gene: TRBD2; len: 15; j_gene: TRBJ2-5; abundance: .; v_gene: TRBV20-1; CDR3nt: TGCAGTGCTAGTCCTCTAGCGGGGGTCCCTAGGACCCAGTACTTC; CDR3aa: CSASPLAGVPRTQYF
d_gene: .; len: 12; j_gene: TRBJ2-7; abundance: many; v_gene: TRBV3-1; CDR3nt: TGTGCCAGCAGCCAAGATGCGAGAACCCAGTACTTC; CDR3aa: CASSQDARTQYF
d_gene: .; len: 13; j_gene: TRBJ1-5; abundance: few; v_gene: TRBV20-1; CDR3nt: TGCAGTGCTAGAGATCCGGGGGCACAGCCCCAGCATTTT; CDR3aa: CSARDPGAQPQHF
d_gene: .; len: 16; j_gene: TRBJ2-5; abundance: few; v_gene: TRBV6-1; CDR3nt: TGTGCCAGCAGTGAAGCATTGACCGCCCCTGGGGAGACCCAGTACTTC; CDR3aa: CASSEALTAPGETQYF
d_gene: .; len: 14; j_gene: TRBJ2-3; abundance: few; v_gene: TRBV15; CDR3nt: TGTGCCACCAGCAGAGGGGACCCCACAGATACGCAGTATTTT; CDR3aa: CATSRGDPTDTQYF
d_gene: .; len: 15; j_gene: TRBJ2-7; abundance: .; v_gene: TRBV2; CDR3nt: TGTGCCAGCAGTGAAGAGGCAGCAGGCTCCTACGAGCAGTACTTC; CDR3aa: CASSEEAAGSYEQYF
d_gene: .; len: 13; j_gene: TRBJ1-5; abundance: few; v_gene: TRBV27; CDR3nt: TGTGCCATCCTCAACGGGGGATTCCAGCCCCAGCATTTT; CDR3aa: CAILNGGFQPQHF
d_gene: .; len: 13; j_gene: TRBJ1-2; abundance: .; v_gene: TRBV27; CDR3nt: TGTGCCAGCCCCCCGGGCCCCAACTATGGCTACACCTTC; CDR3aa: CASPPGPNYGYTF
d_gene: .; len: 13; j_gene: TRBJ2-7; abundance: .; v_gene: TRBV6-2/TRBV6-3; CDR3nt: TGTGCCAGCAGTTACACGGTAAGCGGCGAGCAGTACTTC; CDR3aa: CASSYTVSGEQYF
d_gene: .; len: 15; j_gene: TRBJ2-7; abundance: .; v_gene: TRBV7-9; CDR3nt: TGTGCCAGCAGCTTGACGGGGATGGTAACCTACGAGCAGTACTTC; CDR3aa: CASSLTGMVTYEQYF
d_gene: .; len: 15; j_gene: TRBJ2-7; abundance: few; v_gene: TRBV5-6; CDR3nt: TGTGCCAGCAGCCGGCGTGGGGGGTTAAACTACGAGCAGTACTTC; CDR3aa: CASSRRGGLNYEQYF
d_gene: .; len: 13; j_gene: TRBJ2-1; abundance: few; v_gene: TRBV3-1; CDR3nt: TGTGCCAGCAGCCAAGTGATCCCAAATGAGCAGTTCTTC; CDR3aa: CASSQVIPNEQFF
d_gene: TRBD2; len: 15; j_gene: TRBJ2-7; abundance: many; v_gene: TRBV7-2; CDR3nt: TGTGCCAGCAGCATCCTAGCGGGAGGCCTCTACGAGCAGTACTTC; CDR3aa: CASSILAGGLYEQYF
d_gene: TRBD2; len: 16; j_gene: TRBJ2-5; abundance: .; v_gene: TRBV10-3; CDR3nt: TGTGCCATCGCTGGGACTAGCGGGAGTTGGGACAATGAGCAGTACTTC; CDR3aa: CAIAGTSGSWDNEQYF
d_gene: .; len: 14; j_gene: TRBJ2-3; abundance: .; v_gene: TRBV7-2; CDR3nt: TGTGCCAGCAGCTTTGAAAGGGGGGTAGATACGCAGTATTTT; CDR3aa: CASSFERGVDTQYF